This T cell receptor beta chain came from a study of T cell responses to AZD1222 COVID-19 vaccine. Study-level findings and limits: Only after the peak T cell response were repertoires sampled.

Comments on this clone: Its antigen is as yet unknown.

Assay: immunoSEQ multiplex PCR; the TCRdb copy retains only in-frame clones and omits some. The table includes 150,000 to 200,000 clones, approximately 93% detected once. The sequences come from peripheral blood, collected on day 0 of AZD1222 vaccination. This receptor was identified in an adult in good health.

The DNA of the CDR3 is TGTGCCAGCAGCTTCATGACAGGCTATTACACTGAAGCTTTCTTT. It specifies CASSFMTGYYTEAFF. The rearrangement uses TRBV7-8 and TRBJ1-1; maybe TRBD1 (6 bases). Per the germline V gene, CDR1 is SGHVS and CDR2 is FQNEAQ. V was pared by 3 bases and J by 3 bases, with 14 bases between. The CDR3 is 15 residues long.